This TCR beta chain came from a study of T-cell memory formation after mild COVID-19. Study findings and constraints: Clones that contracted clustered mainly in CM and EM if CD4+ and in EMRA if CD8+. Prior to infection, memory already included some responding clones, suggesting cross-reactive memory joined.

Germline CDR1 SGHDT, CDR2 YYEEEE. The CDR3 length is 12 residues. V dropped 3 bases and J dropped 5 bases, with 7 bases sitting between them. In its sample, this clonotype was seen a few times. Its antigen is as yet unknown. TCRdb ran MiXCR on the 5' RACE reads and lists one entry per CDR3 protein. The sample has 350,000 to 450,000 distinct CDR3 sequences; 25% to 30% are singletons. The sequenced material came from PBMCs or a T cell subset sorted from them (not recorded which). The V call is TRBV5-6, the J call TRBJ2-3; TRBD2 might be the D (5 bases). This clonotype was sampled from an adult woman who had mild COVID-19 (a few samples of this study predate the infection). Cell type and time point are not known. The CDR3 bases are TGTGCCAGCAGCTCCGGGGTAGATACGCAGTATTTT. The encoded protein is CASSSGVDTQYF.